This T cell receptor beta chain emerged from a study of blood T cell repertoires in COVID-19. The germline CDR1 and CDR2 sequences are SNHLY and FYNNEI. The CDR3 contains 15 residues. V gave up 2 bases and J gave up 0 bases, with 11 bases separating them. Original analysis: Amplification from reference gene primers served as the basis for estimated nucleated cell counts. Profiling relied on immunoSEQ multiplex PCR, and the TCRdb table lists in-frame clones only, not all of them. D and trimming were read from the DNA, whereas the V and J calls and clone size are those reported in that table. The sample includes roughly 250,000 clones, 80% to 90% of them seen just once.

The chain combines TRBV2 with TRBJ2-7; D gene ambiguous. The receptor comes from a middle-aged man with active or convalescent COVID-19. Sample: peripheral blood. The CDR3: CASSEYPESSYEQYF. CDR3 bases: TGTGCCAGCAGTGAATACCCAGAAAGCTCCTACGAGCAGTACTTC.